The clone carrying this T cell receptor beta chain was detected a few times. Its specificity is unknown. This record comes from a study of T-cell reconstitution after alpha-beta-depleted transplantation in children. Notes on the study in general: Reported findings indicate that, about two months after transplant, alpha-beta T cells came from several hundred expanded clones, which were derived from non-depleted graft cells.

Library preparation (for TCRbeta) was performed with unique molecular identifiers. TCRdb passed the PCR reads through MiXCR, listing each CDR3 protein once. The data hold under 750,000 distinct CDR3 sequences, with more than 20% observed a single time. The CDR3 covers 16 residues. With 6 bases clipped from V and 4 bases from J, the junction kept 12 bases outside the gene matches. Germline-derived CDR1 and CDR2 are SGHVS and FQNEAQ. This sequence joins TRBV7-8 and TRBJ2-1; 7 bases line up with TRBD2. This TCR derives from a boy in the first two years of life who had a stem cell transplant for acute myeloid leukemia, so the T cells may come from the graft donor. Sample: PBMCs, mostly from graft donor cells, taken 360 days after TCRalphabeta/CD19-depleted stem cell transplant. This chain's CDR3 is CASRDNPSGPYNEQFF. In nucleotides, the CDR3 is TGTGCCAGCAGGGACAACCCTAGCGGTCCTTACAATGAGCAGTTCTTC.